These T cell receptor beta chains were read from a single sample in a study of T-cell memory formation after mild COVID-19. A single record per CDR3 protein comes from TCRdb applying MiXCR to the 5' RACE reads. The sample lists some 48,000 distinct CDR3 sequences, less than 35% occurring once. The sample was PBMCs or a T cell subset sorted from them (not recorded which). All receptors come from a young man who had mild COVID-19 (a few samples of this study predate the infection). Cell type and time point are not known. Each CDR3 is given with its conserved first and last residue. Fields, in order: CDR3 DNA, CDR3 protein, D gene, J gene, V gene, clone size. D genes are given only for firm matches. Clone sizes are given selectively: once, few, many, or a class where the clone is expanded.

DNA: TGTGCCAGCAGTCCCCTAGCGGGGGGCACAGATACGCAGTATTTT; CDR3: CASSPLAGGTDTQYF; D: TRBD2; J: TRBJ2-3; V: TRBV12-3/TRBV12-4; size: few
DNA: TGTGCCAGCAGCCACGGGGGGCTTGGGGCCAACGTCCTGACTTTC; CDR3: CASSHGGLGANVLTF; D: -; J: TRBJ2-6; V: TRBV6-2/TRBV6-3; size: -
DNA: TGTGCCAGCAGTTACGGCAGGGGCGTCCTTGAAGCTTTCTTT; CDR3: CASSYGRGVLEAFF; D: -; J: TRBJ1-1; V: TRBV6-5; size: -
DNA: TGTGCCAGCAGCTTGCAAGGACAGGGGCTCTTCGGCACTAATGAAAAACTGTTTTTT; CDR3: CASSLQGQGLFGTNEKLFF; D: TRBD1; J: TRBJ1-4; V: TRBV5-6; size: large
DNA: TGTGCCAGCAGCGCCGACTCCCGACAGGGCTATGGCTACACCTTC; CDR3: CASSADSRQGYGYTF; D: TRBD1; J: TRBJ1-2; V: TRBV7-9; size: -
DNA: TGCGCCAGCAGCCAAGATGGAACCTCCTACAATGAGCAGTTCTTC; CDR3: CASSQDGTSYNEQFF; D: -; J: TRBJ2-1; V: TRBV4-1; size: -
DNA: TGTGCCAGCAGATCGACAGGGGGTTTCCATGAGCAGTTCTTC; CDR3: CASRSTGGFHEQFF; D: TRBD1; J: TRBJ2-1; V: TRBV5-5; size: -
DNA: TGCAGTGCAACCCGGGAGAACTCCTACGAGCAGTACTTC; CDR3: CSATRENSYEQYF; D: -; J: TRBJ2-7; V: TRBV20-1; size: -
DNA: TGCGCCAGCAGCCATGCCCCTGGTGCAGGGGTGGATGAGCAGTTCTTC; CDR3: CASSHAPGAGVDEQFF; D: -; J: TRBJ2-1; V: TRBV4-3; size: many
DNA: TGTGCCAGCAGTTACGGGGCAGGGGTCGACACTGAAGCTTTCTTT; CDR3: CASSYGAGVDTEAFF; D: -; J: TRBJ1-1; V: TRBV6-5; size: -